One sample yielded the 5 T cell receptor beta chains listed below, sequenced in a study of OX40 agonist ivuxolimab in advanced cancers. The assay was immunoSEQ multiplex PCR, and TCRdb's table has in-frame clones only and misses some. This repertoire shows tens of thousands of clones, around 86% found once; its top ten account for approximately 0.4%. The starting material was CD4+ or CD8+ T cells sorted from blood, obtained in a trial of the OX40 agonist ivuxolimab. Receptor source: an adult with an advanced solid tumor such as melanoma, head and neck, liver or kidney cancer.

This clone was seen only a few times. The CDR3 region has the DNA TGTGCCAGTAAAAGGGTCGAGAACACTGAAGCTTTCTTT. This sequence encodes CASKRVENTEAFF. The V gene is TRBV19, the J gene TRBJ1-1; D is unresolved. The ends were cut back, 7 bases at V and 1 base at J, with 10 bases in the middle. CDR1 is LNHDA and CDR2 is SQIVND in the germline V gene (reference sequence). The CDR3 totals 13 residues. The full variable domain, with the rest looked up from reference TRBV19 and TRBJ1-1, is DGGITQSPKYLFRKEGQNVTLSCEQNLNHDAMYWYRQDPGQGLRLIYYSQIVNDFQKGDIAEGYSVSREKKESFPLTVTSAQKNPTAFYLCASKRVENTEAFFGQGTRLTVV.

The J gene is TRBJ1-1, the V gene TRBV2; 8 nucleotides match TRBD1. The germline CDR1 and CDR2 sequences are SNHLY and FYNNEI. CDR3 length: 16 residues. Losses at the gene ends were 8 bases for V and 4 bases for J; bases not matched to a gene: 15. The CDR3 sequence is CASANLAGGGSTEAFF. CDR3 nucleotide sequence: TGTGCCAGCGCCAACCTTGCAGGGGGCGGTAGCACTGAAGCTTTCTTT.

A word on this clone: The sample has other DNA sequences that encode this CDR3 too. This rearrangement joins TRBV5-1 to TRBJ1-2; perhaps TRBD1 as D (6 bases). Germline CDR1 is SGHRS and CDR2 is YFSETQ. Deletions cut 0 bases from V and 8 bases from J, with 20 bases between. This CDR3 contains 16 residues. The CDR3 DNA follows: TGCGCCAGCAGCTTGGAAGGGGACCGGGGGGGGCGAGGCTACACCTTC. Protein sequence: CASSLEGDRGGRGYTF.

CDR3 nucleotides: TGCGCCAGCAGTGAACAGAATGAAAAACTGTTTTTT. This gives the protein CASSEQNEKLFF. V and J are TRBV10-2 and TRBJ1-4, with unresolved D. This CDR3 spans 12 amino acids. Germline loops: CDR1 WSHSY, CDR2 SAAADI. The germline V and J ends were trimmed by 3 bases and 5 bases, with 4 bases remaining between them.

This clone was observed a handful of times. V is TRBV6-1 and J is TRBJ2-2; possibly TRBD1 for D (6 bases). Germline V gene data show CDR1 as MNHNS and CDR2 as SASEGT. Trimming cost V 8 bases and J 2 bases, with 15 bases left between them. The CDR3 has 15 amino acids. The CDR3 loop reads CASRKPTGNTGELFF. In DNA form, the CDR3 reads TGTGCCAGCCGAAAGCCGACAGGAAACACCGGGGAGCTGTTTTTT.